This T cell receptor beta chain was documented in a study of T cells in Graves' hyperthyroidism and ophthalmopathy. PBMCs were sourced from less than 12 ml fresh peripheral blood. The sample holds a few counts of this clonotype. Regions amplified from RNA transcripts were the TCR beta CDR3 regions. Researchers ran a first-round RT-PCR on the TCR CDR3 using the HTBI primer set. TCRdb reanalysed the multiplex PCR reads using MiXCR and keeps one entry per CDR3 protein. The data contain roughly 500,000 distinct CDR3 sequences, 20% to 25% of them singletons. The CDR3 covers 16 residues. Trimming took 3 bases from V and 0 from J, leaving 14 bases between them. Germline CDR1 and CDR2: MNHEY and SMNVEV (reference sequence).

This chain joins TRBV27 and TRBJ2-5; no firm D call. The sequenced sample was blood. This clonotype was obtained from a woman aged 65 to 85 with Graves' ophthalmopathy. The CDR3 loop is CASSLCESRDQETQYF. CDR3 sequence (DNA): TGTGCCAGCAGTTTGTGTGAAAGTAGGGACCAAGAGACCCAGTACTTC.